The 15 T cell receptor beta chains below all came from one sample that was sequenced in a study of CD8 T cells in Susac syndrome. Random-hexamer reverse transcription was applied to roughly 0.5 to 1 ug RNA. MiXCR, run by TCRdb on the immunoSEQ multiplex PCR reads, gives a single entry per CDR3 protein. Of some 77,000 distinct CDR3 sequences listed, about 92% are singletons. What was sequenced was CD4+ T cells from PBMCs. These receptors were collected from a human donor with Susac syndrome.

CDR3 protein: CASSPGQGFGNQPQHF. The CDR3 DNA follows: TGCGCCAGCAGCCCGGGACAGGGATTCGGCAATCAGCCCCAGCATTTT. V gene TRBV5-1 combines with J gene TRBJ1-5; 9 bases line up with TRBD1. The CDR3 contains 16 residues. Germline V gene lookup returns CDR1 SGHRS and CDR2 YFSETQ. J was trimmed by 2 bases and V by 4 bases; bases with no gene match: 7.

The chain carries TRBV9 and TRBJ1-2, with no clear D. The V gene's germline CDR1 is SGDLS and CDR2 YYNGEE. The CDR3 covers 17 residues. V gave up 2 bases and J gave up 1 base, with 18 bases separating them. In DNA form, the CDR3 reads TGTGCCAGCAGCGTGGGGAAAGTGGAGATCAGTAACTATGGCTACACCTTC. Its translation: CASSVGKVEISNYGYTF.

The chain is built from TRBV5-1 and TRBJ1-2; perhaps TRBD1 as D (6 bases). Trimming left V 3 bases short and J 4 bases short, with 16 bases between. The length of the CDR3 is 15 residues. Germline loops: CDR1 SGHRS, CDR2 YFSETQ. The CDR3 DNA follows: TGCGCCAGCAGCTGGGGGCCGAATGAAGTCTATGGCTACACCTTC. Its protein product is CASSWGPNEVYGYTF.

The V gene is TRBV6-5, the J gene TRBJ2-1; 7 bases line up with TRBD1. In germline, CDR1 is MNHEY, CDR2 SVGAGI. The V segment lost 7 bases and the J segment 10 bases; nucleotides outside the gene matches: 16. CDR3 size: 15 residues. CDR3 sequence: CASNRGTVFIGEQFF. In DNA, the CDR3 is TGTGCCAGCAATCGAGGGACAGTATTCATTGGAGAGCAGTTCTTC.

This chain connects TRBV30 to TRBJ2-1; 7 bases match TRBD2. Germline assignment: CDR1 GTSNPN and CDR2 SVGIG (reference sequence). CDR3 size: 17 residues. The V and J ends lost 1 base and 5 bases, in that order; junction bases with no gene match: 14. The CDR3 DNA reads TGTGCCTGGAGTGGCATAGACTCGGGACTATTACACAATGAGCAGTTCTTC. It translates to CAWSGIDSGLLHNEQFF.

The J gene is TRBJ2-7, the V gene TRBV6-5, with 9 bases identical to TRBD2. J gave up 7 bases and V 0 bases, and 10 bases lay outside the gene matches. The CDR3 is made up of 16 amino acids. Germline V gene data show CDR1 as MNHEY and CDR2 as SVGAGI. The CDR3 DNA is TGTGCCAGCAGTTACTCGGGCGGGAGGGCAGGTGGAGAGCAGTACTTC. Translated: CASSYSGGRAGGEQYF.

DNA for the CDR3: TGCAGTGCTAGGGAGGCGGGCTTTACCTACGAGCAGTACTTC. Its translation: CSAREAGFTYEQYF. J is TRBJ2-7 and V is TRBV20-1, with a weak D call TRBD2 (5 bases). Deletions cut 3 bases from V and 2 bases from J, with 14 bases between. Germline V gene data show CDR1 as DFQATT and CDR2 as SNEGSKA (reference sequence). The CDR3 runs to 14 residues.

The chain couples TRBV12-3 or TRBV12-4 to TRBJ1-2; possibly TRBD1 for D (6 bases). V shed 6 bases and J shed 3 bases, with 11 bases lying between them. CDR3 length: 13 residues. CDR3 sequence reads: CASSSTGDYGYTF. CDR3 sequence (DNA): TGTGCCAGCAGCTCGACAGGTGACTATGGCTACACCTTC.

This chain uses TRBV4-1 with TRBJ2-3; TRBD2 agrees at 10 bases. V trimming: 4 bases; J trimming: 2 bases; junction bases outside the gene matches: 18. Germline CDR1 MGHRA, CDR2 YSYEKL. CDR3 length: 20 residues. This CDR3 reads CASSLRTSGLGAVVTDTQYF. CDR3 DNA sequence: TGCGCCAGCAGCCTAAGGACTAGCGGTCTAGGTGCGGTTGTCACAGATACGCAGTATTTT.

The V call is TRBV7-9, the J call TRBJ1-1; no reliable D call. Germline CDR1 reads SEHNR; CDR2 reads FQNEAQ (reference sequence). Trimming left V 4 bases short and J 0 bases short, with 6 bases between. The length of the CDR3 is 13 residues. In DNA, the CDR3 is TGTGCCAGCAGCTCGACAATGAACACTGAAGCTTTCTTT. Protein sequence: CASSSTMNTEAFF.

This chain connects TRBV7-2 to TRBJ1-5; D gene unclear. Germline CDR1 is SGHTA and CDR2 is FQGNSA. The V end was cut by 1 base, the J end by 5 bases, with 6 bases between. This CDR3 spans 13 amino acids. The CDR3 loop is CASSLGPDQPQHF. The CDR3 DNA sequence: TGTGCCAGCAGCTTAGGGCCCGATCAGCCCCAGCATTTT.

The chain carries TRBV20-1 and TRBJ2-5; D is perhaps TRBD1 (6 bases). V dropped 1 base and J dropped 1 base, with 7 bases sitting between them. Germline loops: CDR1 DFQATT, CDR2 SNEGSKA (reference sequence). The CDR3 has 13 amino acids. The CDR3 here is CSARGGRQETQYF. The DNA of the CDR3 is TGCAGTGCTAGAGGGGGGCGCCAAGAGACCCAGTACTTC.

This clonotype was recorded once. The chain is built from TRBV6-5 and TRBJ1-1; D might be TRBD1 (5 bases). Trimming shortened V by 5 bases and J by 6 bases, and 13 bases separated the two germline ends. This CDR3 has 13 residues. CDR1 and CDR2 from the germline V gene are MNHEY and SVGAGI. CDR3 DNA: TGTGCCAGCAGTAGAGAGAGGGACGCTGAAGCTTTCTTT. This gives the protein CASSRERDAEAFF.

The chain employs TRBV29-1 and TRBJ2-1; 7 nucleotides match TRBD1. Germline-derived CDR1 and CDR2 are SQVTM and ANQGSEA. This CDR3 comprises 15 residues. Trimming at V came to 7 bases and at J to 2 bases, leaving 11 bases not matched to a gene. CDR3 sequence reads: CSAKPTGNTYNEQFF. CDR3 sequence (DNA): TGCAGCGCTAAACCGACAGGGAATACCTACAATGAGCAGTTCTTC.

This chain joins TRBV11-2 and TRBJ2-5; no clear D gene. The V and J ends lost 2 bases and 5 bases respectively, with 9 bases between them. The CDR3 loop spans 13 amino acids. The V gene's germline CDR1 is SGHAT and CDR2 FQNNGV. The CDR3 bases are TGTGCCAGCAGCTTAATAATCAGGGAGACCCAGTACTTC. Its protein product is CASSLIIRETQYF.